The rows below give T cell receptor beta chains drawn from one sample of a study of shared T cell receptors in the human thymus. Data came from immunoSEQ multiplex PCR; TCRdb stores just in-frame clones and leaves some out. Here the sample spans 540,000 or so clones, 75% to 85% being singletons. This sample was shared with a second study, whose subject was human thymus T cells.

Sample: thymocytes. Receptors originate from a boy under three years old with a congenital heart defect. Each CDR3 is given with its conserved first and last residue.

V gene: TRBV28; CDR3 protein: CASSLGGGDEQYF
V gene: TRBV6-4; CDR3 protein: CASSADSAPSNQPQHF
V gene: TRBV5-1; CDR3 protein: CASSLRLVSEQYF
V gene: TRBV6-1; CDR3 protein: CASSEPLDRETSNQPQHF
V gene: TRBV5-6; CDR3 protein: CASSWASAPKYF
V gene: TRBV29-1; CDR3 protein: CSVDDVQGGSQEQYF
V gene: TRBV18; CDR3 protein: CASSPLKLAPYYEQYF
V gene: TRBV5-6; CDR3 protein: CASRPHPRSGVIPTGELFF
V gene: TRBV10-3; CDR3 protein: CAISETQGPSNQPQHF
V gene: TRBV2; CDR3 protein: CASKVAGDYEQYF
V gene: TRBV27; CDR3 protein: CASSSPLAGVGWEQFF
V gene: TRBV28; CDR3 protein: CASSLTGQVYEQYF
V gene: TRBV2; CDR3 protein: CASSSGTGRNTGELFF
V gene: TRBV15; CDR3 protein: CATSRAQGASDTEAFF